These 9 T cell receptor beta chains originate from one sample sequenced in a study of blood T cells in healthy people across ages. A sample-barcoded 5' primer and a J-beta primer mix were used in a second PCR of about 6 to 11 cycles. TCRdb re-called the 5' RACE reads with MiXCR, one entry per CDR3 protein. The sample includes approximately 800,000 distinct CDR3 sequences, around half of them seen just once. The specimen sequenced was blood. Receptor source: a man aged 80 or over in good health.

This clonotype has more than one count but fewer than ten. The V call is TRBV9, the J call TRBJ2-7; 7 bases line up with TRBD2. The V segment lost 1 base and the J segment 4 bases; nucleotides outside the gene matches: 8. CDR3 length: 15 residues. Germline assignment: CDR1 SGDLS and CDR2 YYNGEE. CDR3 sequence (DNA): TGTGCCAGCAGCGTATCGCCTAGCGGTTTGTACGAGCAGTACTTC. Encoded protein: CASSVSPSGLYEQYF.

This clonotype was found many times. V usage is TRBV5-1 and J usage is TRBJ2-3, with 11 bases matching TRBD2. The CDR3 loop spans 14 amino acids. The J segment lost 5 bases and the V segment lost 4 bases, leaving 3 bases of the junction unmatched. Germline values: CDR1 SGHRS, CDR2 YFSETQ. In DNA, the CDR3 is TGCGCCAGCAGCGTGGGACTAGCGGTAGATACGCAGTATTTT. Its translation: CASSVGLAVDTQYF.

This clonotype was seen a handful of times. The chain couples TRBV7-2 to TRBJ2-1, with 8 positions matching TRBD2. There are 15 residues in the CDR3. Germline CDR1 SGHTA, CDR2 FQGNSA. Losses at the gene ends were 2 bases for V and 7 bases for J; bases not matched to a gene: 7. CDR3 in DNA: TGTGCCAGCAGCTTATGGAGCGGGAGTCCTAATGAGCAGTTCTTC. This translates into CASSLWSGSPNEQFF.

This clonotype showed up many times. This chain's CDR3 is CASSLVSRRGPQETQYF. DNA for the CDR3: TGTGCCAGCAGCTTAGTCTCTAGGAGGGGACCCCAAGAGACCCAGTACTTC. The chain has TRBV7-2 and TRBJ2-5; D possibly corresponds to TRBD2 (6 bases). The V and J ends lost 1 base and 1 base respectively, with 16 bases between them. CDR1 SGHTA and CDR2 FQGNSA come from the germline V gene. The CDR3 runs to 17 residues.

This chain's CDR3 is CASSLYRVGAGGSGEQYF. As DNA, the CDR3 is TGTGCCAGCAGCTTATATAGGGTAGGGGCGGGAGGTTCAGGCGAGCAGTACTTC. The V gene is TRBV7-2, the J gene TRBJ2-7; 8 bases agree with TRBD2. The V gene's germline CDR1 is SGHTA and CDR2 FQGNSA. With V trimmed by 2 bases and J by 6 bases, 18 bases remained unmatched. This CDR3 is built from 18 residues.

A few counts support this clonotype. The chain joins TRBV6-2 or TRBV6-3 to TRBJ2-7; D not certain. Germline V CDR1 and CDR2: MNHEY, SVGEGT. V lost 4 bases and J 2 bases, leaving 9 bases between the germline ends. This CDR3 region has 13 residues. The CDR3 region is CASSLQVAYEQYF. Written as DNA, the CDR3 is TGTGCCAGCAGTTTGCAGGTAGCCTACGAGCAGTACTTC.

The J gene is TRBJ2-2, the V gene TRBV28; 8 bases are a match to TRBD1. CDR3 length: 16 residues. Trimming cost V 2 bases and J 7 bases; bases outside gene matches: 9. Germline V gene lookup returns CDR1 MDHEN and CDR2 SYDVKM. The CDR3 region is CASSLGTGGRIGELFF. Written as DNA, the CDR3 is TGTGCCAGCAGTTTAGGGACAGGAGGGCGGATCGGGGAGCTGTTTTTT.

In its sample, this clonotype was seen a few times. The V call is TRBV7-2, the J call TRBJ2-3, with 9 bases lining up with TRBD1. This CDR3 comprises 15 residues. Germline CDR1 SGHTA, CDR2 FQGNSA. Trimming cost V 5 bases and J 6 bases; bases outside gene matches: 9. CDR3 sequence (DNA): TGTGCCAGCAGCATGGACAGGGGTCTTTGGGATACGCAGTATTTT. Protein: CASSMDRGLWDTQYF.

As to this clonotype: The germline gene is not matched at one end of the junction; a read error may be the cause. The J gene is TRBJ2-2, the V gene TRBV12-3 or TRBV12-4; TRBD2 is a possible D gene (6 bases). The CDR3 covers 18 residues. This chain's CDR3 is CAISSPDGRERNTGELFF. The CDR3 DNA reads TGTGCCATCAGTTCTCCCGACGGGCGGGAAAGGAACACCGGGGAGCTGTTTTTT.